This T cell receptor beta chain emerged from a study of Graves' ophthalmopathy and Graves' hyperthyroidism. This clonotype was detected a few times. No antigen is known for it. CDR3 regions of TCR beta were amplified from RNA transcripts. In the first round, RT-PCR was carried out with HTBI primers, and a multiplex PCR formed the second round. TCRdb used MiXCR to reprocess the multiplex PCR reads, holding one entry per CDR3 protein. The table has hundreds of thousands of distinct CDR3 sequences, around 40% seen once. Excluded were patients with other autoimmune diseases, uncontrolled infections, pregnancy or lactation. V shed 3 bases and J shed 8 bases, with 14 bases lying between them. In germline, CDR1 is SEHNR, CDR2 FQNEAQ (reference sequence). This CDR3 spans 14 amino acids. Study results and limitations: Ophthalmopathy versus stable hyperthyroidism: 13-signature model gave roughly 88% sensitivity, roughly 81% specificity. Sensitivity of 65% to 71% and specificity of approximately 72% were achieved by the model that predicted ophthalmopathy progression.

V gene TRBV7-9 combines with J gene TRBJ1-3; D call uncertain. This clonotype was sampled from an adult man with Graves' ophthalmopathy. The specimen was peripheral blood. CDR3 in DNA: TGTGCCAGCAGCTTTTCCGTTCCGGTCGACACCATATATTTT. This codes for CASSFSVPVDTIYF.